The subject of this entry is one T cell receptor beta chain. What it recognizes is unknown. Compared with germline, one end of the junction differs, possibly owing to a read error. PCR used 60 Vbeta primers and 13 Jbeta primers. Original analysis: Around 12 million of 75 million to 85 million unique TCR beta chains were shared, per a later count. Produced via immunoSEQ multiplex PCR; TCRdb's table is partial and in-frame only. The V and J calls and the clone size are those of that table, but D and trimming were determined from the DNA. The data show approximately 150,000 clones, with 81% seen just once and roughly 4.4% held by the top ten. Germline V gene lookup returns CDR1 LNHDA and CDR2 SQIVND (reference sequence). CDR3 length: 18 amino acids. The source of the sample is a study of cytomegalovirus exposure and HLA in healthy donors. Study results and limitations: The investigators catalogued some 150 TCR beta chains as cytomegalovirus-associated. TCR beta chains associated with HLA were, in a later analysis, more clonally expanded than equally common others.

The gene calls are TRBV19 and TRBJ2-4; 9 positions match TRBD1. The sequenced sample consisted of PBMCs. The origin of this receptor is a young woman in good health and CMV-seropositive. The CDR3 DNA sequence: TGTGCCAGTAGTACTCGGACAGGGGAAACCCTAGCCAAAAACAGTCAGTACTTC. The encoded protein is CASSTRTGETLAKNSQYF.